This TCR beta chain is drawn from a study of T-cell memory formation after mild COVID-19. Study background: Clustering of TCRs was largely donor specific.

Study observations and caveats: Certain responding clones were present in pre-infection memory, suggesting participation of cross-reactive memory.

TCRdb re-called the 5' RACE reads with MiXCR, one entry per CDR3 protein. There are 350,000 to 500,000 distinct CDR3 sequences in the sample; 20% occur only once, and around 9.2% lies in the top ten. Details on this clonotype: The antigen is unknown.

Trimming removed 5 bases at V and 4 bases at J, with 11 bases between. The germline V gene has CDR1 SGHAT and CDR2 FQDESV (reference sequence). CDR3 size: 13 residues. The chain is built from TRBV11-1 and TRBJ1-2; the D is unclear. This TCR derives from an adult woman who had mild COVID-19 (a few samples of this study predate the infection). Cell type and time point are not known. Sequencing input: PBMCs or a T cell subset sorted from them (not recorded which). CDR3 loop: CASSPDKSYGYTF. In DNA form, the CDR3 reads TGTGCCAGCAGCCCTGACAAGAGCTATGGCTACACCTTC.